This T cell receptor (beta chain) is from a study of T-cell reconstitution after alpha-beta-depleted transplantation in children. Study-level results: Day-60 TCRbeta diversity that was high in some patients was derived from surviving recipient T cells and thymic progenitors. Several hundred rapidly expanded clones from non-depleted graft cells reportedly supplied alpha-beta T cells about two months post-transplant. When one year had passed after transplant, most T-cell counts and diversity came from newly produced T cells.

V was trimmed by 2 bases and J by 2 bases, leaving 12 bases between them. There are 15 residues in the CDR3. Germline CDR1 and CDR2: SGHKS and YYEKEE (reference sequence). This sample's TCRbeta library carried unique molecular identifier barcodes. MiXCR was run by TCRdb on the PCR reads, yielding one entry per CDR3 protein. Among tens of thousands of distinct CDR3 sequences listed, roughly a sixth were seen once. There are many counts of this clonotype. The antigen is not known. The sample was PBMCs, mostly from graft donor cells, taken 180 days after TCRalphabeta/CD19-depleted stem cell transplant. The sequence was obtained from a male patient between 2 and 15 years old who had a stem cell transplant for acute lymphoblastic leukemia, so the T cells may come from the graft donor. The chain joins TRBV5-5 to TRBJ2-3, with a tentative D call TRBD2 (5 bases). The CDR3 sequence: CASSLLGVITDTQYF. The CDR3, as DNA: TGTGCCAGCAGCTTACTCGGGGTGATCACAGATACGCAGTATTTT. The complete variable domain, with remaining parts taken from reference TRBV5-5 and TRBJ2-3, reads DAGVTQSPTHLIKTRGQQVTLRCSPISGHKSVSWYQQVLGQGPQFIFQYYEKEERGRGNFPDRFSARQFPNYSSELNVNALLLGDSALYLCASSLLGVITDTQYFGPGTRLTVL.